Following are 20 T cell receptor beta chains from one sample sequenced in a study of cytomegalovirus exposure and HLA in healthy donors. Clones were sequenced by immunoSEQ multiplex PCR, and TCRdb holds only the in-frame ones, with some missing. This repertoire shows roughly 330,000 clones, 87% found once; its top ten account for about 1%. The sequenced sample consisted of PBMCs. Every receptor here comes from a young woman in good health and CMV-seropositive.

The chain has TRBV29-1 and TRBJ2-5; no firm D call. Germline CDR1 and CDR2: SQVTM and ANQGSEA. Trimming cost V 3 bases and J 1 base, with 9 bases left between them. This CDR3 has 13 residues. CDR3 region: CSVDVGLQETQYF. The CDR3 nucleotides read TGCAGCGTTGATGTGGGCCTCCAAGAGACCCAGTACTTC.

This clone was counted only a few times. J is TRBJ1-1 and V is TRBV30; D remains ambiguous. V shed 0 bases and J shed 1 base, with 15 bases lying between them. Germline loops: CDR1 GTSNPN, CDR2 SVGIG (reference sequence). The CDR3 length is 16 residues. In nucleotides, the CDR3 is TGTGCCTGGAGTGTACCTATGGGCGGTAGGAACACTGAAGCTTTCTTT. Translating gives CAWSVPMGGRNTEAFF.

The rearrangement links TRBV6-5 to TRBJ1-4; D may be TRBD1 (5 bases). Germline V gene sequence: CDR1 MNHEY, CDR2 SVGAGI. The CDR3 consists of 12 residues. V was shortened by 4 bases and J by 10 bases, with 10 bases between the two germline ends. CDR3 sequence reads: CASSFRDGKLFF. CDR3 coding DNA: TGTGCCAGCAGTTTCAGGGATGGAAAACTGTTTTTT.

This chain links TRBV5-6 with TRBJ1-3; TRBD1 might be the D (5 bases). The CDR3 is 16 residues long. Germline loops: CDR1 SGHDT, CDR2 YYEEEE. V lost 4 bases and J lost 0, with 14 bases in between. CDR3 nucleotide sequence: TGTGCCAGCAGCCCGTCCGACAGAGACTCTGGAAACACCATATATTTT. Its protein is CASSPSDRDSGNTIYF.

The genes are TRBV5-6 and TRBJ2-7; D is undetermined. The V and J ends lost 0 bases and 3 bases respectively, with 13 bases between them. CDR3 size: 15 residues. Per the germline V gene, CDR1 is SGHDT and CDR2 is YYEEEE. CDR3 sequence: CASSLAEAILYEQYF. CDR3 nucleotides: TGTGCCAGCAGCTTGGCCGAAGCCATACTCTACGAGCAGTACTTC.

This clone appeared a single time. The J gene is TRBJ1-6, the V gene TRBV19; 12 nucleotides align to TRBD1. CDR3 length: 14 amino acids. Germline V gives CDR1 LNHDA, CDR2 SQIVND (reference sequence). Trimming removed 4 bases from V and 10 bases from J; junction bases left unmatched: 2. The CDR3 DNA reads TGTGCCAGTAGTACCGGGACAGGGGGCTCACCCCTCCACTTT. Its protein is CASSTGTGGSPLHF.

The rearrangement joins TRBV18 to TRBJ2-5; perhaps TRBD2 as D (5 bases). The V gene's germline CDR1 is KGHSH and CDR2 LQKENI. The CDR3 contains 15 residues. The V and J ends lost 3 bases and 1 base respectively, with 12 bases between them. The CDR3 nucleotides read TGTGCCAGCTCACCCCGGGGTAGCGCCCAAGAGACCCAGTACTTC. This encodes CASSPRGSAQETQYF.

CDR3 loop: CAISASGHTDTQYF. The CDR3 DNA reads TGTGCCATCAGCGCTAGCGGACACACAGATACGCAGTATTTT. V is TRBV10-3 and J is TRBJ2-3; 7 bases line up with TRBD2. The J segment lost 2 bases and the V segment lost 6 bases, leaving 5 bases of the junction unmatched. This CDR3 contains 14 residues. Germline V CDR1 and CDR2: ENHRY, SYGVKD.

This chain links TRBV28 with TRBJ1-2; no definite D call. The germline gives CDR1 MDHEN, CDR2 SYDVKM. This CDR3 is 13 amino acids long. Trimming stripped 8 bases from V and 1 base from J, with 11 bases between. CDR3 nucleotide sequence: TGTGCCAGCGTTGGGAACAATAACTATGGCTACACCTTC. As protein: CASVGNNNYGYTF.

The chain carries TRBV27 and TRBJ2-7; no definite D call. The CDR3 extends over 12 amino acids. Per germline, CDR1 MNHEY and CDR2 SMNVEV (reference sequence). The V gene lost 5 bases and the J gene lost 4 bases, with 9 bases spanning the gap. The CDR3 DNA is TGTGCCAGCAGTGTAAACGGATACGAGCAGTACTTC. This gives the protein CASSVNGYEQYF.

The rearrangement links TRBV5-1 to TRBJ1-1; TRBD1 aligns across 7 bases. Germline CDR1 SGHRS, CDR2 YFSETQ. V trimming: 4 bases; J trimming: 5 bases; junction bases outside the gene matches: 5. The CDR3 is 13 residues long. The CDR3 nucleotides read TGCGCCAGCAGCCAAACAGGGGTTACTGAAGCTTTCTTT. The encoded protein is CASSQTGVTEAFF.

This chain uses TRBV27 with TRBJ2-3, with TRBD2 identical over 8 bases. The CDR3 length is 15 residues. The junction had 9 bases not matched to a gene; V was cut back by 8 bases and J by 2 bases. The germline CDR1 and CDR2 sequences are MNHEY and SMNVEV (reference sequence). The CDR3 nucleotides are TGTGCCAGCGCCGGGGGGGCCTACCCCACAGATACGCAGTATTTT. Its translation: CASAGGAYPTDTQYF.

This sequence joins TRBV28 and TRBJ1-6; D may be TRBD1 (5 bases). V shed 5 bases and J shed 5 bases, with 13 bases lying between them. Germline loops: CDR1 MDHEN, CDR2 SYDVKM. The CDR3 has 15 residues. The CDR3 sequence is CASSPPRGNNSPLHF. CDR3 DNA sequence: TGTGCCAGCAGTCCACCTCGGGGCAATAATTCACCCCTCCACTTT.

V gene TRBV12-2 combines with J gene TRBJ2-7; TRBD2 is taken as the D call from the table, unchecked against the DNA. TRBV12-2 is a listed pseudogene. This CDR3 is 15 amino acids long. CDR3 region: CASRLRDLASYEQYF. As DNA, the CDR3 is TGTGCAAGTCGCTTACGGGATCTCGCCTCCTACGAGCAGTACTTC.

The table lists this clone with many counts. The chain joins TRBV6-5 to TRBJ1-1, with D hard to call. Looked up from germline, CDR1 is MNHEY and CDR2 is SVGAGI. CDR3 length: 15 amino acids. Trimming pared 0 bases from V and 1 base from J, leaving 9 bases between. The CDR3 DNA reads TGTGCCAGCAGTTACTCATTTCTCGGGAACACTGAAGCTTTCTTT. Translated: CASSYSFLGNTEAFF.

The genes are TRBV6-1 and TRBJ1-5; tentative D call: TRBD1 (5 bases). V lost 8 bases, J lost 5 bases, and 19 bases lay in between. CDR3 length: 15 amino acids. Germline V CDR1 and CDR2: MNHNS, SASEGT. The chain's CDR3 is CASRGMGGNYQPQHF. CDR3 DNA: TGTGCCAGCCGAGGTATGGGGGGGAACTATCAGCCCCAGCATTTT.

The rearrangement joins TRBV13 to TRBJ2-7, with TRBD2 as a possible D gene (6 bases). The CDR3 length is 19 residues. The V end was cut by 5 bases, the J end by 3 bases, with 29 bases between. Germline lookup yields CDR1 PRHDT and CDR2 FYEKMQ (reference sequence). Written as DNA, the CDR3 is TGTGCCAGCAGCCCCACCCCGGGGATGGGTACTAGCCTTATCTACGAGCAGTACTTC. It codes for CASSPTPGMGTSLIYEQYF.

This chain connects TRBV7-2 to TRBJ1-6, with TRBD1 matching over 7 bases. Germline V gene sequence: CDR1 SGHTA, CDR2 FQGNSA. This CDR3 region has 18 residues. The V segment lost 7 bases and the J segment 1 base; nucleotides outside the gene matches: 13. CDR3 nucleotides: TGTGCCAGCACCGACCAGGGGGTTTTCGGGTCCTATAATTCACCCCTCCACTTT. Residues: CASTDQGVFGSYNSPLHF.

The V gene is TRBV11-2, the J gene TRBJ2-7; TRBD2 matches 12 bases. CDR3 length: 17 residues. With 4 bases clipped from V and 6 bases from J, the junction kept 13 bases outside the gene matches. Germline CDR1 reads SGHAT; CDR2 reads FQNNGV. Written as DNA, the CDR3 is TGTGCCAGCAGCTCCCCCGTGCTAGCGGGAGGGGGGTCCGAGCAGTACTTC. This sequence encodes CASSSPVLAGGGSEQYF.

Of note for this clone: Relative to the germline gene, one junction end is altered; a read error may explain this. This CDR3 reads CASSEGTLYSYEQYF. DNA of the CDR3: TGTGCCAGCAGCGAAGGGACACTCTATTCCTACGAGCAGTACTTC. The chain links TRBV2 to TRBJ2-7; tentative D call: TRBD1 (6 bases). The CDR3 runs 15 residues. Germline V gene data show CDR1 as SNHLY and CDR2 as FYNNEI.